This T cell receptor beta chain originates from a study of cytotoxic CD8 clonotypes in ibrutinib-treated CLL. The wider study: Once treatment had gone on for a median of around eleven months, range 6 to 36, response samples were drawn. Notes on the study in general: Clonality grew at ibrutinib response; at progression, it decreased back toward baseline.

This clone appeared many times. As yet, its antigen is unknown. V trimming: 6 bases; J trimming: 2 bases; junction bases outside the gene matches: 5. In germline, CDR1 is MNHNS, CDR2 SASEGT. The CDR3 spans 14 residues. Sequencing used immunoSEQ multiplex PCR; TCRdb keeps in-frame clones, though not all of them. The table shows approximately 97,000 clones, with 77% occurring only once. The source material was PBMCs, sampled after 24 months of ibrutinib treatment. The sequence derives from a human donor with chronic lymphocytic leukemia. This chain joins TRBV6-1 and TRBJ2-7, with 9 bases lining up with TRBD2. This CDR3 is CASRKLAGPYEQYF. The CDR3 DNA is TGTGCCAGCAGGAAACTAGCGGGCCCCTACGAGCAGTACTTC.